The 10 T cell receptor beta chains below come from one sample, sequenced in a study of blood T cell repertoires in COVID-19. Libraries were prepared by immunoSEQ multiplex PCR; TCRdb keeps only in-frame clonotypes and omits some of them. The sample lists 110,000 or so clones, 75% to 90% occurring once. Source material: peripheral blood. These receptors came from a woman aged 40-49 years with acute or convalescent COVID-19.

This clone was detected once. This sequence joins TRBV18 and TRBJ2-1; 7 nucleotides align to TRBD1. Unmatched junction bases numbered 11, after V lost 1 base and J lost 5 bases. This CDR3 is built from 17 residues. CDR1 KGHSH and CDR2 LQKENI come from the germline V gene. CDR3 sequence (DNA): TGTGCCAGCTCACCACGACAGGGCGGGTCGTCGGACAATGAGCAGTTCTTC. Protein sequence: CASSPRQGGSSDNEQFF.

Here the CDR3 DNA reads TGTGCCAGCAGCGTGGGGGCAGGGGCGTACAATGAGCAGTTCTTC. The encoded protein is CASSVGAGAYNEQFF. The chain links TRBV9 to TRBJ2-1, with D possibly TRBD1 on 6 matching bases. CDR3 length: 15 residues. Looked up from germline, CDR1 is SGDLS and CDR2 is YYNGEE. Trimming took off 2 bases at V and 4 bases at J, with 13 bases between the two ends.

The count of this clone is one. The rearrangement uses TRBV9 and TRBJ1-1; TRBD1 is a possible D gene (5 bases). Trimming took off 3 bases at V and 7 bases at J, with 13 bases between the two ends. The CDR3 consists of 13 residues. CDR1 SGDLS and CDR2 YYNGEE come from the germline V gene. The CDR3, as DNA: TGTGCCAGCAGCGCCTCAGGGCACCATGAAGCTTTCTTT. It codes for CASSASGHHEAFF.

V gene TRBV7-6 combines with J gene TRBJ1-4; 11 nucleotides match TRBD1. The CDR3 length is 14 residues. Trimming cost V 6 bases and J 10 bases; bases outside gene matches: 7. From germline, CDR1 is SGHVS and CDR2 FNYEAQ. The chain's CDR3 is CASRPGTGGVKLFF. DNA for the CDR3: TGTGCCAGCAGACCCGGGACAGGGGGAGTAAAACTGTTTTTT.

This CDR3 is CASSQEGARFF. CDR3 sequence (DNA): TGTGCCAGCAGCCAGGAGGGGGCGAGGTTCTTC. The chain links TRBV3-1 (or the pseudogene TRBV3-2) to TRBJ2-1, with D maybe TRBD1 (7 bases). Germline V gene data show CDR1 as LGHDT and CDR2 as YNNKEL (reference sequence). The ends were cut back, 3 bases at V and 15 bases at J, with 12 bases in the middle. The length of the CDR3 is 11 residues.

This clone was recorded only once. The rearrangement joins TRBV2 to TRBJ1-2, with no clear D. CDR1 and CDR2 (germline): SNHLY, FYNNEI. The CDR3 totals 14 residues. Trimming took off 3 bases at V and 0 bases at J, with 8 bases between the two ends. The CDR3 protein is CASSEQFTNYGYTF. Written as DNA, the CDR3 is TGTGCCAGCAGTGAGCAGTTCACTAACTATGGCTACACCTTC.

The rearrangement links TRBV7-3 to TRBJ2-7; 7 bases agree with TRBD1. With V trimmed by 9 bases and J by 4 bases, 6 bases remained unmatched. The length of the CDR3 is 12 residues. Germline CDR1 is SGHTA and CDR2 is FQGTGA. The CDR3 region is CASLQGLYEQYF. The CDR3 nucleotides are TGTGCCAGTTTACAGGGGTTATACGAGCAGTACTTC.

The chain uses TRBV6-6 and TRBJ1-2; 7 bases align to TRBD1. V gave up 5 bases and J gave up 0 bases; unmatched junction bases: 12. CDR1 and CDR2 (germline): MNHNY, SVGAGI (reference sequence). The CDR3 spans 17 residues. For the CDR3, the DNA is TGTGCCAGCAGTCAGCGACAGGGCCCACCAGCTAACTATGGCTACACCTTC. Protein product: CASSQRQGPPANYGYTF.

As for this clone: One end of the junction is discordant with germline, which a read error may explain. The chain joins TRBV6-1 to TRBJ1-5, with D hard to call. Germline V lookup: CDR1 MNHNS, CDR2 SASEGT. This CDR3 has 14 residues. The CDR3 region is CASSEAPGNQPQHF. The DNA for the CDR3 is TGTGCCAGCAGCGAAGCTCCGGGCAATCAGCCCCAGCATTTT.

This rearrangement joins TRBV7-9 to TRBJ1-6; 9 positions agree with TRBD1. Trimming took 5 bases from V and 7 from J; bases not matched to a gene: 3. The CDR3 consists of 14 residues. Germline loops: CDR1 SEHNR, CDR2 FQNEAQ (reference sequence). In DNA, the CDR3 is TGTGCCAGCAGCAAGGGGACAGGGAATTCACCCCTCCACTTT. Protein product: CASSKGTGNSPLHF.